The T cell receptor (beta chain) under discussion was sequenced for a study of CD8 T cells in Susac syndrome (dated by TCRdb to 2018 to 2020). Context from the whole study: The study used repertoire sequencing to test whether antigen drove CD8+ T cell activation and differentiation in Susac syndrome. The clonality of the CD8+ T cell repertoire was compared across more than 9 healthy donors, around 14 Susac syndrome patients and roughly 16 multiple sclerosis patients.

RNA was extracted using the RNeasy kit, and about 0.45 to 1 microgram was reverse transcribed with random hexamers. The immunoSEQ multiplex PCR assay, covering 54 Vbeta and 13 Jbeta segments, was used to amplify TCR beta CDR3 regions. To correct PCR amplification bias, a synthetic template baseline was used for both primer optimization and computational correction. The paper's data handling went like this. Only productive sequences were kept, with reads annotated to V, D and J genes according to IMGT and analyzed in immunoSEQ Analyzer. To calculate clonality, Shannon entropy was normalized by log2 of the number of productive unique sequences and then subtracted from one. Public and private clones were assessed among the 100 most prevalent clones of each patient and control. A clone was defined as Susac-specific if it was absent from the healthy and MS cohorts, from some 1,100 published viral clones and from other ImmuneACCESS disease sequences. TCRdb trimmed the raw reads at Q25, called clones with MiXCR and kept productive beta chains. Rows are combined by CDR3 protein, so each entry shows the most common genes and DNA. The authors' filters were not applied to this entry. Across this sample there are around 220,000 distinct CDR3 sequences, with about 94% seen only once. Around 0.15% of the sample rests with the top ten.

CDR1 and CDR2 are drawn from the germline V gene: KGHSH, LQKENI. The CDR3, cysteine through phenylalanine, is 16 amino acids long. Only the CDR3 region is kept as DNA, spanning 48 bases read in frame from base 1. Trimming leaves V shorter by 0 bases and J shorter by 4 bases, with the junction holding 5 bases beyond the gene matches. High-throughput TCR beta sequencing profiled peripheral blood CD8+ and CD4+ T cells from healthy donors, Susac syndrome patients and multiple sclerosis patients. Treatment-naive patients with stable or active relapsing-remitting disease fulfilling revised McDonald criteria were used as multiple sclerosis controls. Bulk CD8+ and CD4+ T cells were purified by magnetic negative isolation, whereas CD8+ TEMRA cells were enriched by FACS. Blood was collected in EDTA tubes and processed within 24 hours, with PBMCs isolated through density gradient centrifugation. PBMCs intended for TCR sequencing were cryopreserved in liquid nitrogen and were subsequently thawed in a 37 degrees C water bath. The sorted or isolated CD4+, CD8+ and CD8+ TEMRA cells reached a purity of at least 90%.

What the work shows at the level of the full study, not this receptor alone: The study acknowledged that relatively few individuals were included in the TCR sequencing and HLA analysis.

A remark on this clonotype: The antigen it binds to is not known. Base qualities are not recorded, but no much larger clone differs from it by a single base.

The sequence came from a human donor with multiple sclerosis. Here the chain combines TRBV18 and TRBJ2-5, with TRBD1 matching 10 junction bases. Sample: CD8+ T cells from PBMCs. Here is the DNA: TGTGCCAGCTCACCACCTGCGGGACAGGGGCGAGAGACCCAGTACTTC. This is translated as CASSPPAGQGRETQYF.